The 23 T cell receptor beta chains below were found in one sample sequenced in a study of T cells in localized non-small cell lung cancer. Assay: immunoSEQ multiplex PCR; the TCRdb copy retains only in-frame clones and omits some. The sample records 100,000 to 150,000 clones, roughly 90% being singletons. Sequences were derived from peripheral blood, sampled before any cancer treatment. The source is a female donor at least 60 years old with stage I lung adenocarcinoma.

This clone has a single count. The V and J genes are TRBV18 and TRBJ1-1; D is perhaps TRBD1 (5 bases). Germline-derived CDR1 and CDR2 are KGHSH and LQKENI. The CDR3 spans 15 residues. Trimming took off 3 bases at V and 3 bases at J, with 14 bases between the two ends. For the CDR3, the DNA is TGTGCCAGCTCACCTACACGGGGGGTGGACACTGAAGCTTTCTTT. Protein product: CASSPTRGVDTEAFF.

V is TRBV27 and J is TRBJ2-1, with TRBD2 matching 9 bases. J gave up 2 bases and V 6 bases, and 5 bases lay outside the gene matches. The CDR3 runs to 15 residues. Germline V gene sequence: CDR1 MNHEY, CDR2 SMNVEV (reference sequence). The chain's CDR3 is CASRGSGRPYNEQFF. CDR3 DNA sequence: TGTGCCAGCAGAGGTAGCGGGAGACCCTACAATGAGCAGTTCTTC.

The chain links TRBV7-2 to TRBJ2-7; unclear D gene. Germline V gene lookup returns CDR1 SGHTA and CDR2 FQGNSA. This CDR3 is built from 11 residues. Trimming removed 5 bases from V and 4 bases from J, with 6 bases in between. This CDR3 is CASSRYYEQYF. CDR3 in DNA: TGTGCCAGCAGCAGGTATTACGAGCAGTACTTC.

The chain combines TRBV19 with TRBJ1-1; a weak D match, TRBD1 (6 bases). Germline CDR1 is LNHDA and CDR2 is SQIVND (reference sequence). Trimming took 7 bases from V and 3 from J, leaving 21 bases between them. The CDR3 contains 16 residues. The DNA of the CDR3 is TGTGCCAGTACCCGCGGATGGGGGGGCGTGGACACTGAAGCTTTCTTT. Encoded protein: CASTRGWGGVDTEAFF.

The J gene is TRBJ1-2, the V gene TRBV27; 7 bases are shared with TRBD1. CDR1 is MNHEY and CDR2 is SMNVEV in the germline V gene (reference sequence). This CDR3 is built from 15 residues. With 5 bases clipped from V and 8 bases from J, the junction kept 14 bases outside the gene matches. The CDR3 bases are TGTGCCAGCAGTCCGGGGGACAGTCTTGACAACGGCTACACCTTC. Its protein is CASSPGDSLDNGYTF.

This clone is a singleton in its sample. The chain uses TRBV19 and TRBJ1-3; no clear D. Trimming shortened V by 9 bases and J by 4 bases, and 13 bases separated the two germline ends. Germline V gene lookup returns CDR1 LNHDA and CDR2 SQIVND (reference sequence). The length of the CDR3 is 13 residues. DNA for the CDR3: TGTGCCAGCAGCGAGAGGCCAGGAAACACCATATATTTT. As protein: CASSERPGNTIYF.

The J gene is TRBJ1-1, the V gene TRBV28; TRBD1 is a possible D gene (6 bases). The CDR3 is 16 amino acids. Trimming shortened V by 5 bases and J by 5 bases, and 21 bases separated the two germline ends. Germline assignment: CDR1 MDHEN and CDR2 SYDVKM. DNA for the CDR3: TGTGCCAGCAGTCCCCGCGGGGGGCGCGAGGGGACTGAAGCTTTCTTT. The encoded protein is CASSPRGGREGTEAFF.

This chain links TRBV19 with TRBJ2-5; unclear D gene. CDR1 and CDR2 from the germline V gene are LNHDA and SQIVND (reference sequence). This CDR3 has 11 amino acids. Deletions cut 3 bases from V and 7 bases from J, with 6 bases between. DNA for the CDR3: TGTGCCAGTAGTATCTCTGGGACCCAGTACTTC. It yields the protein CASSISGTQYF.

The CDR3 sequence is CASSSTGRTDTQYF. CDR3 nucleotides: TGTGCCAGCAGCTCGACAGGGCGCACAGATACGCAGTATTTT. The chain recombines TRBV7-9 with TRBJ2-3; 7 nucleotides line up with TRBD1. Trimming at V came to 4 bases and at J to 1 base, leaving 2 bases not matched to a gene. The CDR3 is 14 amino acids. Germline loops: CDR1 SEHNR, CDR2 FQNEAQ (reference sequence).

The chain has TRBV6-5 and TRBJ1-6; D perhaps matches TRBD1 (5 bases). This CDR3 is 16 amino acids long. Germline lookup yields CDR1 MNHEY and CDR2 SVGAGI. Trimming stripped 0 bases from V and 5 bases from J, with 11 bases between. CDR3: CASSYSKGYHNSPLHF. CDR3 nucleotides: TGTGCCAGCAGTTACTCCAAGGGGTACCATAATTCACCCCTCCACTTT.

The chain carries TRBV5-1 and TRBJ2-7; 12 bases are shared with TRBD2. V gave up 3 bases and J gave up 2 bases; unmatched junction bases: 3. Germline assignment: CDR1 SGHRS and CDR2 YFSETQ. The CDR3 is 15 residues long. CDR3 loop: CASSSGLAGTYEQYF. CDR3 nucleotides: TGCGCCAGCAGCTCAGGACTAGCGGGAACCTACGAGCAGTACTTC.

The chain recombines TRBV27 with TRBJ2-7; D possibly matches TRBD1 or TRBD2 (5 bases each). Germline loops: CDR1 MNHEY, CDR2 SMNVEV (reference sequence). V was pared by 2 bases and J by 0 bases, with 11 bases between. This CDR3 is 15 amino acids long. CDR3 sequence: CASSLRVGGSYEQYF. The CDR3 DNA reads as TGTGCCAGCAGTTTACGGGTTGGGGGCTCCTACGAGCAGTACTTC.

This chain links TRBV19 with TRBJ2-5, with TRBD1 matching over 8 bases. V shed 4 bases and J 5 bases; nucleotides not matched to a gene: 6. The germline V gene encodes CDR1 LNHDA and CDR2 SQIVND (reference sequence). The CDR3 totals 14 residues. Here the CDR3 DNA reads TGTGCCAGTAGTAGACAGGGGCGCGAGGAGACCCAGTACTTC. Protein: CASSRQGREETQYF.

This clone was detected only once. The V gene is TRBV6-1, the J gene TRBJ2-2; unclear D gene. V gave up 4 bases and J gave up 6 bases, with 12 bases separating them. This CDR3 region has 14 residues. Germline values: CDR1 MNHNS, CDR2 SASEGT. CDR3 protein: CASSGAFVAGELFF. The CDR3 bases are TGTGCCAGCAGTGGGGCTTTCGTGGCCGGGGAGCTGTTTTTT.

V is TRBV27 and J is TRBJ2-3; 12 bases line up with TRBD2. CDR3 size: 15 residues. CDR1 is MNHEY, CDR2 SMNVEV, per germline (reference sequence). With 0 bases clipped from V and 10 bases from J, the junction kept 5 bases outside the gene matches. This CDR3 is CASSLSRLAGAAQYF. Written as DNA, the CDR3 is TGTGCCAGCAGTTTATCACGACTAGCGGGAGCTGCGCAGTATTTT.

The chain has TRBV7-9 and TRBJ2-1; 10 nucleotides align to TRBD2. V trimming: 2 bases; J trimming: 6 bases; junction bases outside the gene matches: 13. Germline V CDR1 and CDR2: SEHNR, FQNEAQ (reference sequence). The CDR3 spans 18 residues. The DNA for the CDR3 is TGTGCCAGCAGCTTATCCCAGGGAAGCGGGAGGGCCACCAATGAGCAGTTCTTC. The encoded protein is CASSLSQGSGRATNEQFF.

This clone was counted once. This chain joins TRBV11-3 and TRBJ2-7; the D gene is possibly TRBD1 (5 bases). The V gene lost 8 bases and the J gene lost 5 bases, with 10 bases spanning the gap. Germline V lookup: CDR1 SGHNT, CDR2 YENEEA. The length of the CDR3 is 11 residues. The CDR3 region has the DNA TGTGCCAGCGTGAAGGGGAACGAGCAGTACTTC. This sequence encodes CASVKGNEQYF.

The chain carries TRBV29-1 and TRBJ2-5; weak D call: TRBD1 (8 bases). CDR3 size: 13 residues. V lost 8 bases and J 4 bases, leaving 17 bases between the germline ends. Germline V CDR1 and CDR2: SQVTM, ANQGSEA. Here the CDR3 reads CSMTGEGGETQYF. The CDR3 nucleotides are TGCAGCATGACAGGGGAGGGAGGAGAGACCCAGTACTTC.

The CDR3 reads CASSRGQGRRGAAEAFF. DNA for the CDR3: TGTGCCAGCAGCCGCGGACAGGGGCGACGAGGGGCTGCTGAAGCTTTCTTT. The chain employs TRBV5-4 and TRBJ1-1; 9 nucleotides match TRBD1. The CDR3 is made up of 17 amino acids. The V segment lost 4 bases and the J segment 6 bases; nucleotides outside the gene matches: 16. From germline, CDR1 is SGHNT and CDR2 YYREEE (reference sequence).

Here the CDR3 reads CASSLGGTYEQYF. The CDR3 nucleotides are TGTGCCAGCAGCTTAGGGGGAACCTACGAGCAGTACTTC. The V call is TRBV11-3, the J call TRBJ2-7; D unclear. CDR3 length equals 13 residues. CDR1 and CDR2 (germline): SGHNT, YENEEA. The ends were cut back, 1 base at V and 2 bases at J, with 6 bases in the middle. The whole variable domain, remainder taken from reference TRBV11-3 and TRBJ2-7, is EAGVVQSPRYKIIEKKQPVAFWCNPISGHNTLYWYLQNLGQGPELLIRYENEEAVDDSQLPKDRFSAERLKGVDSTLKIQPAELGDSAVYLCASSLGGTYEQYFGPGTRLTVT.

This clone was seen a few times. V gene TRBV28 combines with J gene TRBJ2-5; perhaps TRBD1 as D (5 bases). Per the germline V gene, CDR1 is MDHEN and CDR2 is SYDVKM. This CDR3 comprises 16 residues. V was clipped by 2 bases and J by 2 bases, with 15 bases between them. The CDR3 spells CASSLRRRRGQETQYF. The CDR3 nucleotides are TGTGCCAGCAGTTTACGGCGGAGAAGGGGTCAAGAGACCCAGTACTTC.

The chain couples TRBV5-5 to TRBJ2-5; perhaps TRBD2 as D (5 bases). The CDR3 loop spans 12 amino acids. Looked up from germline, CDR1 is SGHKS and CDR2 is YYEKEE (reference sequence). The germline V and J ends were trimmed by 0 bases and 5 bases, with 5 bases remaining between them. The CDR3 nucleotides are TGTGCCAGCAGCTTGGCGGGGGAGACCCAGTACTTC. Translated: CASSLAGETQYF.

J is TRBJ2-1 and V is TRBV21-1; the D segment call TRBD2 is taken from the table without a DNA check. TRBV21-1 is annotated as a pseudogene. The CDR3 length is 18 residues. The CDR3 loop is CASSKGMGTSDPCYEQFF. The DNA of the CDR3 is TGTGCCAGCAGCAAAGGCATGGGGACTAGCGACCCGTGTTATGAGCAGTTCTTC.